What follows are 21 T cell receptor beta chains derived from one specimen sequenced in a study of blood T cell repertoires in COVID-19 (dated by TCRdb to 2019 to 2021). The method behind the library was the immunoSEQ multiplex PCR assay. The table was pulled from immuneACCESS by TCRdb, which kept in-frame rearrangements only. Such tables lose some clones; where checked, under half of the loss comes from unresolved V genes, and the rest has no known cause. This sample lists around 250,000 clones; around nine tenths were detected once. Under 2% of the sample belongs to the ten largest clones. What was sequenced was peripheral blood. The receptors here all came from a woman in her sixties or seventies who had recovered from COVID-19.

This clone was seen just once. The chain links TRBV10-3 to TRBJ1-5; TRBD1 matches at 9 bases. Germline V gives CDR1 ENHRY, CDR2 SYGVKD. V gave up 3 bases and J gave up 7 bases; unmatched junction bases: 7. The CDR3 runs to 15 residues. CDR3 nucleotide sequence: TGTGCCATCAGTGACCCGGACAGGGGTGGACAGCCCCAGCATTTT. Protein product: CAISDPDRGGQPQHF.

The CDR3 bases are TGTGCCAGTAGTATAGACCATCAGGGGACGCAGTATTTT. Protein sequence: CASSIDHQGTQYF. The rearrangement uses TRBV19 and TRBJ2-3; D is perhaps TRBD1 (6 bases). Trimming took off 0 bases at V and 9 bases at J, with 10 bases between the two ends. Germline V CDR1 and CDR2: LNHDA, SQIVND (reference sequence). The CDR3 has 13 residues.

This chain connects TRBV19 to TRBJ2-3; 9 bases map to TRBD1. V was pared by 5 bases and J by 7 bases, with 7 bases of the junction left unmatched. CDR3 length: 14 amino acids. CDR1 and CDR2 from the germline V gene are LNHDA and SQIVND (reference sequence). For the CDR3, the DNA is TGTGCCAGTAGTTGGGACAGGGAACAAAATACGCAGTATTTT. It yields the protein CASSWDREQNTQYF.

The rearrangement joins TRBV7-9 to TRBJ1-1; TRBD1 matches 9 bases. V shed 6 bases and J 3 bases; nucleotides not matched to a gene: 5. Germline CDR1 SEHNR, CDR2 FQNEAQ (reference sequence). The CDR3 covers 14 residues. This CDR3 is CASSRRQGDTEAFF. CDR3 nucleotides: TGTGCCAGCAGTAGGAGACAGGGGGACACTGAAGCTTTCTTT.

The CDR3 here is CASSGDRGTEAFF. In nucleotides, the CDR3 is TGTGCCAGCAGCGGAGACAGGGGGACTGAAGCTTTCTTT. V usage is TRBV9 and J usage is TRBJ1-1; the match to TRBD1 covers 9 bases. Germline trimming cut 3 bases from V and 5 bases from J; bases unmatched to any gene: 2. Germline V gene data show CDR1 as SGDLS and CDR2 as YYNGEE. The CDR3 is 13 amino acids.

The chain recombines TRBV5-1 with TRBJ2-7, with 9 bases lining up with TRBD2. Germline V gives CDR1 SGHRS, CDR2 YFSETQ. Trimming removed 0 bases from V and 5 bases from J; junction bases left unmatched: 15. The CDR3 has 18 amino acids. DNA of the CDR3: TGCGCCAGCAGCTTGGCCGGAGTAGCGGGGGCCACCCTCCACGAGCAGTACTTC. This codes for CASSLAGVAGATLHEQYF.

The V call is TRBV3-1 (or the pseudogene TRBV3-2), the J call TRBJ2-7, with 7 bases fitting TRBD1. Per the germline V gene, CDR1 is LGHDT and CDR2 is YNNKEL (reference sequence). The J segment lost 6 bases and the V segment lost 1 base, leaving 12 bases of the junction unmatched. This CDR3 comprises 16 residues. The CDR3 sequence is CASSQVGDRAIGEQYF. The CDR3 DNA reads as TGTGCCAGCAGCCAAGTTGGAGACAGGGCAATTGGCGAGCAGTACTTC.

This clone was observed once. This chain links TRBV7-3 with TRBJ2-3; 10 bases match TRBD2. CDR1 and CDR2 from the germline V gene are SGHTA and FQGTGA. Trimming at V came to 6 bases and at J to 2 bases, leaving 8 bases not matched to a gene. The CDR3 totals 16 residues. CDR3 in amino acids: CASSNTLAGITDTQYF. DNA for the CDR3: TGTGCCAGCAGTAATACACTAGCGGGAATCACAGATACGCAGTATTTT.

The chain employs TRBV2 and TRBJ1-2; 7 bases map to TRBD1. The germline CDR1 and CDR2 sequences are SNHLY and FYNNEI. Germline trimming cut 6 bases from V and 4 bases from J; bases unmatched to any gene: 11. The CDR3 runs to 15 residues. Written as DNA, the CDR3 is TGTGCCAGCAGGAAAACGGGACAGTTCATCTATGGCTACACCTTC. Translating it yields CASRKTGQFIYGYTF.

This clone was seen only a few times. This chain uses TRBV28 with TRBJ1-2; weak D call: TRBD1 (5 bases). This CDR3 is built from 13 residues. The ends were cut back, 8 bases at V and 8 bases at J, with 18 bases in the middle. Germline V gene lookup returns CDR1 MDHEN and CDR2 SYDVKM. CDR3 in amino acids: CASGRDSRGGYTF. The CDR3 DNA sequence: TGTGCCAGCGGCCGGGACTCTCGGGGGGGCTACACCTTC.

This clone was observed once. This chain links TRBV28 with TRBJ1-1, with D unclear. CDR1 is MDHEN, CDR2 SYDVKM, per germline. V was pared by 5 bases and J by 1 base, with 11 bases between. CDR3 length: 14 amino acids. The DNA for the CDR3 is TGTGCCAGCAGTCCCCTTTCGGGGAACACTGAAGCTTTCTTT. It codes for CASSPLSGNTEAFF.

The gene calls are TRBV19 and TRBJ2-7; 7 bases fit TRBD1. Per the germline V gene, CDR1 is LNHDA and CDR2 is SQIVND (reference sequence). This CDR3 has 12 amino acids. V trimming: 9 bases; J trimming: 6 bases; junction bases outside the gene matches: 8. The DNA of the CDR3 is TGTGCCAGCCGGGACAGCAGGGGCGAGCAGTACTTC. Residues: CASRDSRGEQYF.

The rearrangement joins TRBV7-2 to TRBJ2-1, with 12 bases that match TRBD2. CDR3 length: 16 residues. The trim removed 5 bases at V and 13 bases at J, leaving 15 bases unmatched. Germline values: CDR1 SGHTA, CDR2 FQGNSA. For the CDR3, the DNA is TGTGCCAGCAGCCCTAGCGGCCCTCTAGCGGGGGGGGACCAGTTCTTC. This sequence encodes CASSPSGPLAGGDQFF. The full variable domain, completed using reference TRBV7-2 and TRBJ2-1, is GAGVSQSPSNKVTEKGKDVELRCDPISGHTALYWYRQSLGQGLEFLIYFQGNSAPDKSGLPSDRFSAERTGGSVSTLTIQRTQQEDSAVYLCASSPSGPLAGGDQFFGPGTRLTVL.

The chain has TRBV4-1 and TRBJ1-1, with TRBD1 matching over 7 bases. V shed 4 bases, J shed 2 bases, and the junction held 4 bases outside the gene matches. CDR3 length: 14 residues. Germline-derived CDR1 and CDR2 are MGHRA and YSYEKL. CDR3 sequence reads: CASSRRDRNTEAFF. The DNA for the CDR3 is TGCGCCAGCAGCCGGCGGGACAGAAACACTGAAGCTTTCTTT.

This sequence joins TRBV19 and TRBJ2-7; TRBD1 aligns across 7 bases. Germline loops: CDR1 LNHDA, CDR2 SQIVND (reference sequence). The CDR3 is 13 residues long. J was trimmed by 3 bases and V by 10 bases; bases with no gene match: 9. The DNA of the CDR3 is TGTGCCACACTTAGGACAGGCGACTACGAGCAGTACTTC. Amino acid sequence: CATLRTGDYEQYF.

V is TRBV11-3 and J is TRBJ2-5; D call uncertain. CDR3 size: 13 residues. Germline V gene data show CDR1 as SGHNT and CDR2 as YENEEA. The V and J ends lost 1 base and 5 bases respectively, with 8 bases between them. Written as DNA, the CDR3 is TGTGCCAGCAGCTTAGCTGTCCCCGAGACCCAGTACTTC. Its translation: CASSLAVPETQYF. The entire variable domain, with the rest obtained from reference TRBV11-3 and TRBJ2-5, is as follows: EAGVVQSPRYKIIEKKQPVAFWCNPISGHNTLYWYLQNLGQGPELLIRYENEEAVDDSQLPKDRFSAERLKGVDSTLKIQPAELGDSAVYLCASSLAVPETQYFGPGTRLLVL.

The chain links TRBV2 to TRBJ2-1; 10 nucleotides agree with TRBD2. The CDR3 runs to 14 residues. Germline-derived CDR1 and CDR2 are SNHLY and FYNNEI. The J segment lost 1 base and the V segment lost 9 bases, leaving 3 bases of the junction unmatched. The CDR3 spells CARALAGSYNEQFF. DNA for the CDR3: TGTGCCAGAGCACTAGCGGGGTCCTACAATGAGCAGTTCTTC.

This clone was observed once. This rearrangement joins TRBV15 to TRBJ2-7; 8 nucleotides align to TRBD2. Germline V gives CDR1 LNHNV, CDR2 YYDKDF (reference sequence). V lost 3 bases, J lost 6 bases, and 10 bases stayed unmatched. CDR3 length: 15 residues. The DNA of the CDR3 is TGTGCCACCAGCAGGGACGGACTAGCCGGGCGCGAGCAGTACTTC. Its translation: CATSRDGLAGREQYF.

The chain is built from TRBV7-3 and TRBJ1-1; D ambiguous. There are 13 residues in the CDR3. Between the trimmed V and J ends, which lost 5 bases and 4 bases, there was a span of 11 bases. From germline, CDR1 is SGHTA and CDR2 FQGTGA. The CDR3 reads CASSLTDSTEAFF. In DNA, the CDR3 is TGTGCCAGCAGCCTGACGGACTCCACTGAAGCTTTCTTT.

This clone turned up a few times. This chain links TRBV5-1 with TRBJ2-3; a possible D gene is TRBD2 (7 bases). The CDR3 has 16 amino acids. Trimming removed 5 bases at V and 3 bases at J, with 19 bases between. Germline V gene data show CDR1 as SGHRS and CDR2 as YFSETQ. The CDR3 bases are TGCGCCAGCAGTTCCACAGGGAGGGGACGGACAGATACGCAGTATTTT. Translated: CASSSTGRGRTDTQYF.

The J gene is TRBJ2-3, the V gene TRBV9, with D possibly matching TRBD2 (5 bases). Deletions cut 1 base from V and 4 bases from J, with 13 bases between. The germline V gene has CDR1 SGDLS and CDR2 YYNGEE. The CDR3 has 15 residues. DNA for the CDR3: TGTGCCAGCAGCGTACGTCTAGCTGGGGCAGATACGCAGTATTTT. Encoded protein: CASSVRLAGADTQYF. The entire variable domain, with the rest obtained from reference TRBV9 and TRBJ2-3, is as follows: DSGVTQTPKHLITATGQRVTLRCSPRSGDLSVYWYQQSLDQGLQFLIQYYNGEERAKGNILERFSAQQFPDLHSELNLSSLELGDSALYFCASSVRLAGADTQYFGPGTRLTVL.